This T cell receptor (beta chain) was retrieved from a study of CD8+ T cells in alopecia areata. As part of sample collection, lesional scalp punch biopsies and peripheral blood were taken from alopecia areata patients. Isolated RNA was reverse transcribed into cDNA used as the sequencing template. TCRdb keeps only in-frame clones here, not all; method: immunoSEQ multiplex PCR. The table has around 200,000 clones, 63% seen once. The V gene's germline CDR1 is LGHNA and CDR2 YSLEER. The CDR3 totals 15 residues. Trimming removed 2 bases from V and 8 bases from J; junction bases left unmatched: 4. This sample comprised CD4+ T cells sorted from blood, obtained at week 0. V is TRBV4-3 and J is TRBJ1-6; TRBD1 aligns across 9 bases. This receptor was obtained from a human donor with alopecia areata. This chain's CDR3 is CASSQSGTGHSPLHF. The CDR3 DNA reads TGCGCCAGCAGCCAAAGTGGGACAGGGCATTCACCCCTCCACTTT.